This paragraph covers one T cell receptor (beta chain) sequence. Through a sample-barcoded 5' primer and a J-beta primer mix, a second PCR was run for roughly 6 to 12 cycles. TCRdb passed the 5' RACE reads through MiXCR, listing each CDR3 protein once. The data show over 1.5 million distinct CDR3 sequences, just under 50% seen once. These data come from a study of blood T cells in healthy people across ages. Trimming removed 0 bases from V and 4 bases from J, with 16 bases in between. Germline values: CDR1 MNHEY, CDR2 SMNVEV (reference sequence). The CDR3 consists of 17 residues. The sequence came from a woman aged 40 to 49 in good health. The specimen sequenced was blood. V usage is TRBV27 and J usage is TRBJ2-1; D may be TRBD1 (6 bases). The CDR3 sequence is CASSLSALQGQYNEQFF. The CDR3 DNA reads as TGTGCCAGCAGTTTATCTGCACTGCAGGGGCAGTACAATGAGCAGTTCTTC.